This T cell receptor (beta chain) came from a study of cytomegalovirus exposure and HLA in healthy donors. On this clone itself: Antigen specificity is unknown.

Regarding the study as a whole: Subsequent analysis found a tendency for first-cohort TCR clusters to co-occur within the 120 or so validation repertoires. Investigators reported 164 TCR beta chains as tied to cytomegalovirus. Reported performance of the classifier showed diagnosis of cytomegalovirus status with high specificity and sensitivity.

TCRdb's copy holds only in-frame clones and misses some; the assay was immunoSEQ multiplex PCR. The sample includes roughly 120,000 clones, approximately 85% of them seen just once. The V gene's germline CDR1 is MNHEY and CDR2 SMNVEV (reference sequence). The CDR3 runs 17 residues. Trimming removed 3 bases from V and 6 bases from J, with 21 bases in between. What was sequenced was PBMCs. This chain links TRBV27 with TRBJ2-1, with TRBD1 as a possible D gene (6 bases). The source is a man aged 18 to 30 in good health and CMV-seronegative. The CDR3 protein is CASSFLTTGKFLNEQFF. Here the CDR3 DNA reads TGTGCCAGCAGTTTTCTGACGACAGGCAAATTCCTCAATGAGCAGTTCTTC.